This T cell receptor beta chain stems from a study of OX40 agonist ivuxolimab in advanced cancers. For the study in its entirety: Ivuxolimab was a fully human IgG2 agonistic monoclonal antibody targeting the costimulatory receptor OX40 (CD134). Intravenous ivuxolimab was administered to patients every 2 weeks at six dose levels: 0.01, 0.1, 0.3, 1.5, 3 and 10 mg/kg. Among the approximately 54 dose-escalation patients, about 20 had hepatocellular carcinoma, approximately 15 melanoma, 9 renal cell carcinoma and 9 head and neck cancer. A male proportion of roughly 80% and a mean age of roughly 55 years, ranging from about 23 to 90, were recorded for the dose-escalation cohort. Patients were allowed to have had prior anti-PD-1, anti-PD-L1 or anti-CTLA-4 therapy, and less than 45% of the dose-escalation patients had previously received checkpoint inhibitors. Partial responses were achieved by three dose-escalation patients, of whom one had hepatocellular carcinoma and two had cutaneous melanoma. The purpose of peripheral TCRbeta sequencing was to test whether ivuxolimab changed TCR sequence diversity and led to clonal T-cell expansion. The paper covers the monotherapy dose-escalation part of the phase I ivuxolimab trial, which included N ≈ 57 patients.

Genomic DNA was extracted from sorted cells for sequencing of the TCRbeta CDR3 region. The immunoSEQ Assay was used for sequencing of TCRbeta CDR3 regions. As stored in TCRdb, this immuneACCESS dataset retains in-frame rearrangements with V and J assigned. A fraction of the clones does not appear; measured against another copy, unresolved V genes explain less than half of the discrepancy, and the remainder lacks a known reason. Across this sample there are more than 50,000 clones, with about four fifths seen only once. The ten biggest clones cover 2% to 2.5% of the sample. Patients with autoimmune disease history or receiving systemic immunosuppression were excluded from the trial. Peripheral blood for TCR sequencing was drawn from every dose cohort at baseline, at cycle 4 day 1 and at cycle 7 day 1. The samples were taken from a phase I, first-in-human, multicenter, open-label dose-escalation trial of ivuxolimab. Adults with locally advanced or metastatic head and neck squamous cell, hepatocellular, melanoma or renal cell carcinoma were enrolled in the trial. Before TCR sequencing, CD4+ T cells and CD8+ T cells from peripheral blood were sorted into separate populations.

What the authors observed across the whole study: The antigen specificity of the peripheral T cells that underwent clonal expansion was not determined. In the 0.1-3.0 mg/kg groups, partial responders had among the lowest normalized peripheral clonal expansion, particularly in CD8+ T cells. After ivuxolimab, more expanded clones were found on average in CD8+ T cells than in CD4+ T cells. Clonal expansion of both CD4+ and CD8+ blood T cells was observed from baseline to week 6 at doses 0.1 to 3.0 mg/kg. Low levels of normalized T-cell clonal expansion were also seen in some nonresponding patients.

A remark on this clone: Which antigen it targets is not known. No qualities accompany the bases; no much larger clone lies one base away.

Source: CD4+ or CD8+ T cells sorted from blood, taken in a trial of the OX40 agonist ivuxolimab. This receptor was obtained from an adult with an advanced solid tumor such as melanoma, head and neck, liver or kidney cancer.

The sequenced DNA is TGTGCCAGCAGCTTCGGGACCTATAATTCACCCCTCCACTTT. It is translated as CASSFGTYNSPLHF. In this chain, TRBV11-2 is recombined with TRBJ1-6; no D gene call is confident. CDR1 is given as SGHAT and CDR2 as FQNNGV, both from the germline V gene. Between the V and J ends, shortened by 3 bases and 2 bases respectively, the junction contains 5 bases. CDR3 length: 14 amino acids, cysteine to phenylalanine. CDR3 DNA is the only sequence kept; it has 42 bases, read in frame from the first base.